This T cell receptor beta chain was profiled in a study of blood T cell repertoires in COVID-19. Study-level information: The origin of the acute and convalescent COVID-19 samples was the United States, Italy and Spain. The cDNA or gDNA used as material had been derived from T cells, B-cell-depleted T cells, or PBMCs.

Looked up from germline, CDR1 is MDHEN and CDR2 is SYDVKM. The length of the CDR3 is 12 residues. Trimming took off 6 bases at V and 7 bases at J, with 12 bases between the two ends. In the original processing: Amplified reference gene primers provided the basis for estimating nucleated cell counts. Libraries were prepared by immunoSEQ multiplex PCR; TCRdb keeps only in-frame clonotypes and omits some of them. V and J calls and clone size come straight from that table; D and trimming were deduced from the DNA. This table holds 95,000 to 150,000 clones, 87% found once. Specimen: peripheral blood. V is TRBV28 and J is TRBJ1-2; possible D gene TRBD1, 5 bases. The clonotype originates from a woman in her 70s with acute or convalescent COVID-19. The DNA for the CDR3 is TGTGCCAGCAGCGGGGGGGGTCGTGGCTACACCTTC. This translates into CASSGGGRGYTF.